The next 21 T cell receptor beta chains were all read from a single sample in a study of spatial heterogeneity in lung cancer. Findings of the study overall: Within tumors, counts of expanded alpha and beta TCRs tracked tumor mutation counts.

Which antigens these TCRs recognize remains unknown. Indicated time point: sample taken at primary tumor resection. TCRdb re-called the 5' RACE reads through MiXCR, storing one row per CDR3 protein. The table shows around 16,000 distinct CDR3 sequences, with under 7.5% occurring only once. Sequences were derived from lung tumor tissue, sampled at surgery. All receptors come from a female donor with early-stage non-small cell lung cancer.

Sample share makes this clonotype medium-sized. The V gene is TRBV18, the J gene TRBJ2-7, with unresolved D. The CDR3 is made up of 13 amino acids. With 3 bases removed from V and 3 bases from J, the gap between germline ends came to 9 bases. Germline values: CDR1 KGHSH, CDR2 LQKENI. CDR3 sequence reads: CASSPELDYEQYF. In DNA form, the CDR3 reads TGTGCCAGCTCACCCGAATTAGACTACGAGCAGTACTTC. Filled out from reference TRBV18 and TRBJ2-7, the complete variable domain reads NAGVMQNPRHLVRRRGQEARLRCSPMKGHSHVYWYRQLPEEGLKFMVYLQKENIIDESGMPKERFSAEFPKEGPSILRIQQVVRGDSAAYFCASSPELDYEQYFGPGTRLTVT.

This clonotype came up many times. The genes are TRBV12-3 or TRBV12-4 and TRBJ2-5; TRBD1 aligns across 8 bases. V was clipped by 6 bases and J by 4 bases; unmatched bases: 7. The CDR3 length is 14 residues. The CDR3 DNA reads TGTGCCAGCAGCCGAGGGACAGGAGGAGAGACCCAGTACTTC. Translation gives CASSRGTGGETQYF.

The genes are TRBV3-1 and TRBJ1-6, with D perhaps matching TRBD1 (5 bases). Germline loops: CDR1 LGHDT, CDR2 YNNKEL (reference sequence). This CDR3 spans 15 amino acids. The V gene lost 3 bases and the J gene lost 5 bases, with 11 bases spanning the gap. CDR3 DNA sequence: TGTGCCAGCAGCCAGACCGACAGCAATAATTCACCCCTCCACTTT. This translates into CASSQTDSNNSPLHF. Full variable domain (missing parts from reference TRBV3-1 and TRBJ1-6): DTAVSQTPKYLVTQMGNDKSIKCEQNLGHDTMYWYKQDSKKFLKIMFSYNNKELIINETVPNRFSPKSPDKAHLNLHINSLELGDSAVYFCASSQTDSNNSPLHFGNGTRLTVT.

This clonotype was counted many times. The chain uses TRBV15 and TRBJ1-1; D remains ambiguous. Trimming stripped 9 bases from V and 1 base from J, with 15 bases between. This CDR3 spans 14 amino acids. CDR1 and CDR2 from the germline V gene are LNHNV and YYDKDF (reference sequence). CDR3 nucleotides: TGTGCCACAATCAACACCAACGCGAACACTGAAGCTTTCTTT. Amino acids: CATINTNANTEAFF.

The V call is TRBV29-1, the J call TRBJ2-2, with 8 positions matching TRBD1. CDR1 and CDR2 from the germline V gene are SQVTM and ANQGSEA. This CDR3 spans 15 amino acids. V trimming: 4 bases; J trimming: 4 bases; junction bases outside the gene matches: 8. The CDR3: CSVAVWTGLTGELFF. CDR3 DNA sequence: TGCAGCGTTGCGGTATGGACAGGGCTCACCGGGGAGCTGTTTTTT.

The rearrangement joins TRBV20-1 to TRBJ2-7; D remains ambiguous. The CDR3 length is 10 residues. Germline V CDR1 and CDR2: DFQATT, SNEGSKA (reference sequence). The V and J ends lost 4 bases and 5 bases respectively, with 6 bases between them. CDR3 sequence reads: CSATGDEQYF. The CDR3 bases are TGCAGTGCTACAGGTGACGAGCAGTACTTC.

This clonotype is labeled medium-sized. The chain is built from TRBV27 and TRBJ1-1; the D gene is possibly TRBD1 (5 bases). V shed 1 base and J shed 2 bases, with 11 bases lying between them. Germline V gene data show CDR1 as MNHEY and CDR2 as SMNVEV (reference sequence). CDR3 length: 15 amino acids. The CDR3 reads CASSLFWDSNTEAFF. The CDR3 region has the DNA TGTGCCAGCAGTTTATTTTGGGACTCCAACACTGAAGCTTTCTTT.

The chain combines TRBV18 with TRBJ1-6, with TRBD1 identical over 7 bases. With 5 bases clipped from V and 1 base from J, the junction kept 5 bases outside the gene matches. The CDR3 has 16 amino acids. The germline CDR1 and CDR2 sequences are KGHSH and LQKENI. The CDR3 spells CASSVRQGSYNSPLHF. In nucleotides, the CDR3 is TGTGCCAGCTCAGTTCGACAGGGATCCTATAATTCACCCCTCCACTTT.

There are many counts of this clonotype. J is TRBJ1-1 and V is TRBV30, with 10 bases identical to TRBD1. Looked up from germline, CDR1 is GTSNPN and CDR2 is SVGIG (reference sequence). The CDR3 sequence is 19 residues long. The ends lost 3 bases at V and 3 bases at J; junction bases unmatched: 19. The CDR3 region is CAWSVGPSPGTGVDTEAFF. The CDR3 DNA is TGTGCCTGGAGCGTAGGCCCCTCCCCCGGGACAGGGGTAGACACTGAAGCTTTCTTT.

In this sample, this clonotype turned up many times. V and J are TRBV5-5 and TRBJ1-1; D call uncertain. Trimming stripped 1 base from V and 2 bases from J, with 6 bases between. The CDR3 sequence is 13 residues long. The germline V gene encodes CDR1 SGHKS and CDR2 YYEKEE (reference sequence). CDR3 sequence (DNA): TGTGCCAGCAGCTTGTGGATAAACACTGAAGCTTTCTTT. Translation: CASSLWINTEAFF.

There are many counts of this clonotype. The chain combines TRBV29-1 with TRBJ2-7; the D gene is possibly TRBD1 (5 bases). Between the trimmed V and J ends, which lost 5 bases and 4 bases, there was a span of 12 bases. The CDR3 totals 12 residues. Germline V gene lookup returns CDR1 SQVTM and CDR2 ANQGSEA. The chain's CDR3 is CSVSGQSYEQYF. The CDR3 nucleotides read TGCAGCGTTTCCGGACAAAGTTACGAGCAGTACTTC.

This clonotype was observed a single time. The gene calls are TRBV28 and TRBJ2-7; TRBD1 aligns across 11 bases. CDR3 length: 14 amino acids. Germline trimming cut 2 bases from V and 7 bases from J; bases unmatched to any gene: 4. Per germline, CDR1 MDHEN and CDR2 SYDVKM. The CDR3 region has the DNA TGTGCCAGCAGTTTAACCGGGACAGGGGGGGAGCAGTACTTC. It encodes CASSLTGTGGEQYF.

The sample holds many counts of this clonotype. The rearrangement joins TRBV15 to TRBJ1-2, with a weak D call TRBD1 (6 bases). Germline CDR1 reads LNHNV; CDR2 reads YYDKDF (reference sequence). This CDR3 has 17 residues. Trimming shortened V by 7 bases and J by 4 bases, and 25 bases separated the two germline ends. For the CDR3, the DNA is TGTGCCACCAACGAGAGACGAGGGGGGGCCCGCTTCTATGGCTACACCTTC. Protein sequence: CATNERRGGARFYGYTF.

This clonotype was detected ten times or more. The chain employs TRBV3-1 and TRBJ2-7; D possibly corresponds to TRBD1 (5 bases). CDR3 length: 14 amino acids. The germline V and J ends were trimmed by 0 bases and 6 bases, with 12 bases remaining between them. CDR1 is LGHDT and CDR2 is YNNKEL in the germline V gene (reference sequence). The CDR3 nucleotides are TGTGCCAGCAGCCAAGAAGGGGTTGGCCTCGAGCAGTACTTC. It codes for CASSQEGVGLEQYF.

This clonotype was observed a few times. This sequence joins TRBV20-1 and TRBJ2-4; no definite D call. This CDR3 region has 16 residues. V gave up 5 bases and J gave up 3 bases, with 20 bases separating them. Per germline, CDR1 DFQATT and CDR2 SNEGSKA (reference sequence). DNA of the CDR3: TGCAGTGCTCACAATCCCCTCCGCACCCACAAAAACATTCAGTACTTC. This translates into CSAHNPLRTHKNIQYF.

This clonotype has ten or more counts. The V gene is TRBV5-1, the J gene TRBJ2-7; 9 nucleotides line up with TRBD1. Germline V gene sequence: CDR1 SGHRS, CDR2 YFSETQ. This CDR3 contains 15 residues. The V segment lost 1 base and the J segment 1 base; nucleotides outside the gene matches: 3. The CDR3 is CASSLSGTGSYEQYF. The CDR3 region has the DNA TGCGCCAGCAGCTTGTCCGGGACAGGGTCCTACGAGCAGTACTTC.

This clonotype was seen at least ten times. The rearrangement links TRBV7-2 to TRBJ2-5; D might be TRBD1 or TRBD2, each matching 7 bases. The CDR3 totals 15 residues. Trimming removed 6 bases at V and 5 bases at J, with 19 bases between. CDR1 is SGHTA, CDR2 FQGNSA, per germline. Here the CDR3 reads CASSPGGDGTETQYF. In nucleotides, the CDR3 is TGTGCCAGCAGTCCAGGGGGGGATGGTACGGAGACCCAGTACTTC.

The sample holds many counts of this clonotype. The chain employs TRBV18 and TRBJ1-2, with no clear D. V was trimmed by 6 bases and J by 4 bases, leaving 12 bases between them. The CDR3 contains 13 residues. Germline V gene sequence: CDR1 KGHSH, CDR2 LQKENI. DNA for the CDR3: TGTGCCAGCTCGGCTCTAGGAATCTATGGCTACACCTTC. Protein: CASSALGIYGYTF.

This clonotype showed up many times. The junction differs from germline at one of its ends, possibly a read error. The chain recombines TRBV3-1 with TRBJ1-1, with 8 bases matching TRBD1. The CDR3 has 13 amino acids. Looked up from germline, CDR1 is LGHDT and CDR2 is YNNKEL (reference sequence). CDR3 coding DNA: TGTGCCAGCAGCCAAGCACGGTCCATGGACAGGGTCTTT. Its protein is CASSQARSMDRVF.

This clonotype showed up many times. The rearrangement joins TRBV20-1 to TRBJ1-2, with TRBD1 identical over 11 bases. The CDR3 covers 13 residues. The germline V gene encodes CDR1 DFQATT and CDR2 SNEGSKA (reference sequence). V was clipped by 3 bases and J by 6 bases; unmatched bases: 3. The CDR3 DNA follows: TGCAGTGCTAGCCCGGGACAGGGGGATGGCTACACCTTC. Protein: CSASPGQGDGYTF.

This clonotype has just a few counts. V is TRBV6-5 and J is TRBJ2-1; 9 nucleotides agree with TRBD2. The CDR3 has 15 residues. V trimming: 6 bases; J trimming: 5 bases; junction bases outside the gene matches: 8. CDR1 and CDR2 (germline): MNHEY, SVGAGI. The CDR3 DNA reads TGTGCCAGCAGGCGGGCCGGGACTAGCAACAATGAGCAGTTCTTC. Translated, it gives CASRRAGTSNNEQFF.